This passage covers 12 T cell receptor beta chains from one sample sequenced in a study of CD4+ T cells in melanoma (dated by TCRdb to about 2022). Library prep was done by the immunoSEQ multiplex PCR assay. The table comes from immuneACCESS by way of TCRdb, which keeps in-frame sequences with V and J called. Part of the clones is missing from these tables; in studies checked, under half for an unresolved V gene and the rest for unknown reasons. For this sample there are over 15,000 clones; over 75% appear just once. Approximately 5.6% of the sample belongs to the ten largest clones. The sequencing input was cells from a culture (not recorded whether cultured in vitro). The receptor set was obtained from a human donor with melanoma.

DNA for the CDR3: TGTGCCAGCAGCTCTCAGGGGGGCTGGGGGCCCAATGAGCAGTTCTTC. Its protein is CASSSQGGWGPNEQFF. V and J are TRBV27 and TRBJ2-1; D is possibly TRBD1 (7 bases). The CDR3 sequence is 16 residues long. The V gene lost 6 bases and the J gene lost 6 bases, with 21 bases spanning the gap. Germline CDR1 is MNHEY and CDR2 is SMNVEV (reference sequence).

This rearrangement joins TRBV7-9 to TRBJ2-3, with 7 bases that match TRBD1. Germline CDR1 and CDR2: SEHNR and FQNEAQ (reference sequence). The CDR3 extends over 14 amino acids. The ends lost 2 bases at V and 5 bases at J; junction bases unmatched: 4. CDR3 sequence (DNA): TGTGCCAGCAGCTTACAGGGGGTAGAAGATACGCAGTATTTT. It translates to CASSLQGVEDTQYF.

This chain uses TRBV15 with TRBJ2-7; 8 bases align to TRBD1. Germline trimming cut 3 bases from V and 3 bases from J; bases unmatched to any gene: 7. This CDR3 region has 15 residues. Germline V CDR1 and CDR2: LNHNV, YYDKDF (reference sequence). CDR3 amino acids: CATSRGGTGHYEQYF. The CDR3 coding sequence is TGTGCCACCAGCAGGGGCGGGACAGGACACTACGAGCAGTACTTC.

The V and J genes are TRBV27 and TRBJ2-5, with 7 positions matching TRBD2. V shed 4 bases and J 2 bases; nucleotides not matched to a gene: 7. Germline CDR1 reads MNHEY; CDR2 reads SMNVEV (reference sequence). This CDR3 is 15 amino acids long. The CDR3 nucleotides read TGTGCCAGCAGTTCCCACTCTAGCGGTCAAGAGACCCAGTACTTC. Amino acids: CASSSHSSGQETQYF.

This sequence joins TRBV4-1 and TRBJ2-5, with TRBD2 identical over 7 bases. This CDR3 region has 14 residues. With V trimmed by 5 bases and J by 3 bases, 6 bases remained unmatched. Per the germline V gene, CDR1 is MGHRA and CDR2 is YSYEKL. CDR3 protein: CASSILAAKETQYF. Written as DNA, the CDR3 is TGCGCCAGCAGCATCCTAGCGGCAAAAGAGACCCAGTACTTC.

This clone has more than one count but fewer than ten. The V call is TRBV6-1, the J call TRBJ1-3; no clear D gene. V lost 2 bases and J 0 bases, leaving 8 bases between the germline ends. This CDR3 region has 15 residues. In germline, CDR1 is MNHNS, CDR2 SASEGT. The CDR3 sequence: CASSESMSSGNTIYF. CDR3 nucleotides: TGTGCCAGCAGTGAAAGTATGAGCTCTGGAAACACCATATATTTT.

This rearrangement joins TRBV5-1 to TRBJ2-7; 8 bases are a match to TRBD1. CDR3 length: 12 residues. The junction had 2 bases not matched to a gene; V was cut back by 2 bases and J by 7 bases. Germline V gene data show CDR1 as SGHRS and CDR2 as YFSETQ. CDR3 protein: CASSFGQGEQYF. DNA of the CDR3: TGCGCCAGCAGCTTCGGACAGGGTGAGCAGTACTTC.

This chain joins TRBV19 and TRBJ1-4; D is undetermined. Germline CDR1 is LNHDA and CDR2 is SQIVND (reference sequence). CDR3 size: 15 residues. The germline V and J ends were trimmed by 5 bases and 0 bases, with 10 bases remaining between them. CDR3 residues: CASSGYTTTNEKLFF. The CDR3 DNA follows: TGTGCCAGTAGTGGGTACACGACAACTAATGAAAAACTGTTTTTT.

J is TRBJ1-2 and V is TRBV11-2; D call uncertain. CDR3 length: 16 residues. Germline assignment: CDR1 SGHAT and CDR2 FQNNGV. Trimming took 3 bases from V and 1 from J, leaving 15 bases between them. The CDR3 region is CASSFRDGSLNYGYTF. CDR3 DNA: TGTGCCAGCAGCTTCCGGGATGGATCCCTTAACTATGGCTACACCTTC.

The J gene is TRBJ2-3, the V gene TRBV9; TRBD2 matches 9 bases. The CDR3 covers 17 residues. Germline V gene lookup returns CDR1 SGDLS and CDR2 YYNGEE. Trimming at V came to 3 bases and at J to 2 bases, leaving 10 bases not matched to a gene. The CDR3 sequence: CASSDPETSGLTDTQYF. The CDR3 DNA sequence: TGTGCCAGCAGCGATCCCGAGACTAGCGGCCTCACAGATACGCAGTATTTT.

In DNA, the CDR3 is TGTGCCAGCAGTGTAGACAGGTATAGCTCTGGAAACACCATATATTTT. Translated: CASSVDRYSSGNTIYF. The chain has TRBV2 and TRBJ1-3, with D perhaps TRBD1 (6 bases). Germline CDR1 is SNHLY and CDR2 is FYNNEI. The germline V and J ends were trimmed by 4 bases and 0 bases, with 13 bases remaining between them. The CDR3 extends over 16 amino acids.

The genes are TRBV7-3 and TRBJ2-2, with D possibly matching TRBD1 (5 bases). Trimming stripped 1 base from V and 8 bases from J, with 5 bases between. CDR3 length: 12 amino acids. CDR1 SGHTA and CDR2 FQGTGA come from the germline V gene. CDR3 amino acids: CASSLRTGELFF. The CDR3 DNA reads as TGTGCCAGCAGCTTAAGGACAGGGGAGCTGTTTTTT.